This T cell receptor beta chain is from a study of regulatory T cells in long-lasting Graves disease. For TCR beta, libraries came from iRepertoire HTBI primers and Arm-PCR of CDR3 regions. From the multiplex PCR reads, TCRdb called clonotypes with MiXCR, one entry per CDR3 protein. The sample consists of a few hundred thousand distinct CDR3 sequences, 16% of them appearing once. With 4 bases removed from V and 2 bases from J, the gap between germline ends came to 12 bases. CDR1 and CDR2 from the germline V gene are SGDLS and YYNGEE. The CDR3 is 14 residues long. This clonotype appeared many times. Time point given: newly diagnosed GD, antithyroid drugs for less than 3 months. Extracted PBMC RNA gave rise to the TCR library. Another study also made use of these data, one on T cells in Graves' hyperthyroidism and ophthalmopathy.

This receptor was identified in a man between 35 and 55 years old with Graves disease. Sequencing was performed on peripheral blood mononuclear cells (PBMCs), taken at new diagnosis, from a patient treated with antithyroid drugs. The chain uses TRBV9 and TRBJ2-5; perhaps TRBD1 as D (6 bases). The CDR3: CASSLSGQQETQYF. The CDR3 DNA is TGTGCCAGCAGCCTCAGTGGACAGCAAGAGACCCAGTACTTC.